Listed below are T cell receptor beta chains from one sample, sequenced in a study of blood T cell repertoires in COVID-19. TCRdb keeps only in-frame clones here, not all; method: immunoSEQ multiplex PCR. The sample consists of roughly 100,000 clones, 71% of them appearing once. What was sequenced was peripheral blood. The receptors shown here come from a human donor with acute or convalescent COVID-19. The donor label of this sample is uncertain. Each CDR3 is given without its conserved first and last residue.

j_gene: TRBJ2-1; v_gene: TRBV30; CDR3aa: AWSVGRLAGGVRDEQF
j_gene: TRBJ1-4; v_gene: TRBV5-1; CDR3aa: ASKAPDRSDEKLF
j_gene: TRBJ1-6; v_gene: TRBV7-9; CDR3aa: ASSWGQNNSPLH
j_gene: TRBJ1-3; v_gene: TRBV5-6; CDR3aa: ASSLWGGTSGNTIY
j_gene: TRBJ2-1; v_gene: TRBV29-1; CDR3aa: SVVRQASSYNEQF
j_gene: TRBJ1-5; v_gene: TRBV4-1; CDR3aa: ASSQADGSNQPQH
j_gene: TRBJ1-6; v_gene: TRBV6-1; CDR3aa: ASSENERNSPLH
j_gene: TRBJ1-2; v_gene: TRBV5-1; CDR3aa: ASSGPGAGYT
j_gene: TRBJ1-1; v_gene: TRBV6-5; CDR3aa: ASSYWTGERTEAF
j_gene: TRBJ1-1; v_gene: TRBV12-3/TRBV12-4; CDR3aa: ASSLTGITEAF
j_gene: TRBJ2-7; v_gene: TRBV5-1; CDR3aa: ASSLAQGGAYEQY
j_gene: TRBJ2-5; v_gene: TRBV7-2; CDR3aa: ASSPAGVRETQY
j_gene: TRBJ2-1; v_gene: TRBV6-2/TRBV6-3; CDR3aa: ASSYSGAGLAFHEQF
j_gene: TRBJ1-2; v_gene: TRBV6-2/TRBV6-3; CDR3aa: ASSPSGGHTTTPK
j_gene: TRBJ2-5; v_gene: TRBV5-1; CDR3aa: ASSLEALAGLGGETQY
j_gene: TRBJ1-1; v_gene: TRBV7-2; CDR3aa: ASSLPVSVNTEAF
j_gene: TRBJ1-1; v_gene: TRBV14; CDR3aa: ASSDLGGANTEAF
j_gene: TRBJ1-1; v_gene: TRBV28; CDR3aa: ASSWPLRGGPSGNTEAF